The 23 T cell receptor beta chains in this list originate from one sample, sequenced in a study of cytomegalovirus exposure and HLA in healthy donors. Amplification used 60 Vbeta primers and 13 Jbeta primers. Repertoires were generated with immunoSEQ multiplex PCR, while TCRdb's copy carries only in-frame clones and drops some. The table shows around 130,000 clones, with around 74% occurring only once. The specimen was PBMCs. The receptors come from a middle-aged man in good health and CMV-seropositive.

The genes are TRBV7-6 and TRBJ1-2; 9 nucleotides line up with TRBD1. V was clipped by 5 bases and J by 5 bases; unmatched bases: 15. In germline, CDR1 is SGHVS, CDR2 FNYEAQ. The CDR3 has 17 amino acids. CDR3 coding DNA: TGTGCCAGCAGCGAGGAGACAGGGGGAGCTTCTAGGTATGGCTACACCTTC. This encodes CASSEETGGASRYGYTF.

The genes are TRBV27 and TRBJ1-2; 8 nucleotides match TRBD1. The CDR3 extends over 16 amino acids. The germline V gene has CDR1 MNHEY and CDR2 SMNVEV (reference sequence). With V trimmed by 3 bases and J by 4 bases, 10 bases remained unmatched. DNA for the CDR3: TGTGCCAGCAGTTTTTATAAAGGGACAGGCCCCTATGGCTACACCTTC. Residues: CASSFYKGTGPYGYTF.

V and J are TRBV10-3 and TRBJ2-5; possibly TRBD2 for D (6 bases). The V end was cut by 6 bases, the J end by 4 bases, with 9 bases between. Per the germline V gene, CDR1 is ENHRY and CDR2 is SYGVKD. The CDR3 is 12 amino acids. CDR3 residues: CAISLGGETQYF. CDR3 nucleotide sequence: TGTGCCATCAGCCTGGGAGGAGAGACCCAGTACTTC.

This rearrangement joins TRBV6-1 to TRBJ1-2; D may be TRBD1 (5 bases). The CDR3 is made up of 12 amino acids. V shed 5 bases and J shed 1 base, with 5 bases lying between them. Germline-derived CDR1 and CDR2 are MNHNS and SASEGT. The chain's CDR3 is CASSQGNYGYTF. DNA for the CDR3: TGTGCCAGCAGTCAGGGTAACTATGGCTACACCTTC.

The CDR3 region is CASSLQGLRTNTGELFF. For the CDR3, the DNA is TGCGCCAGCAGCTTGCAGGGTTTGCGAACGAACACCGGGGAGCTGTTTTTT. The chain combines TRBV5-1 with TRBJ2-2; D may be TRBD1 (5 bases). Germline loops: CDR1 SGHRS, CDR2 YFSETQ. Trimming removed 1 base from V and 0 bases from J, with 13 bases in between. The CDR3 loop spans 17 amino acids. Full variable domain (rest looked up from reference TRBV5-1 and TRBJ2-2): KAGVTQTPRYLIKTRGQQVTLSCSPISGHRSVSWYQQTPGQGLQFLFEYFSETQRNKGNFPGRFSGRQFSNSRSEMNVSTLELGDSALYLCASSLQGLRTNTGELFFGEGSRLTVL.

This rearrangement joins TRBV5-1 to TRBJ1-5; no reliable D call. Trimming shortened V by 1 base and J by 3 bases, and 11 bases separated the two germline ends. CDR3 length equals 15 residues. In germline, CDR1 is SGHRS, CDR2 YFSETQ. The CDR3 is CASSLLGTPNQPQHF. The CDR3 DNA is TGCGCCAGCAGCTTGCTAGGAACACCCAATCAGCCCCAGCATTTT. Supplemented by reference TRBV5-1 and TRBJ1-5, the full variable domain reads KAGVTQTPRYLIKTRGQQVTLSCSPISGHRSVSWYQQTPGQGLQFLFEYFSETQRNKGNFPGRFSGRQFSNSRSEMNVSTLELGDSALYLCASSLLGTPNQPQHFGDGTRLSIL.

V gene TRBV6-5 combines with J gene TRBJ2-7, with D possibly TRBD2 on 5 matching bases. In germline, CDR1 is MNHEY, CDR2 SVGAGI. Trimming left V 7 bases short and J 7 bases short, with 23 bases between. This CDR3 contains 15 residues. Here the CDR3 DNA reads TGTGCCAGCACGCCGTCACTAGAATTTACGTTTGAGCAGTACTTC. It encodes CASTPSLEFTFEQYF.

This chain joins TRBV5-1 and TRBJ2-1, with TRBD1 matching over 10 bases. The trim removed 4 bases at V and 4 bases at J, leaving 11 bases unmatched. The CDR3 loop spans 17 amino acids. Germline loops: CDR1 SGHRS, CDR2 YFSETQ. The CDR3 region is CASSLTRQGALYNEQFF. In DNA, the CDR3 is TGCGCCAGCAGCCTAACCCGACAGGGGGCGCTTTACAATGAGCAGTTCTTC.

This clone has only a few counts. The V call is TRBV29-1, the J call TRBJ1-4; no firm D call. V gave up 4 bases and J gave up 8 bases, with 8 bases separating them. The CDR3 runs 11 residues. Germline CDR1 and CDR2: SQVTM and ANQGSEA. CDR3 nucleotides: TGCAGCGTTGGAAACTCCGAAAAACTGTTTTTT. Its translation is CSVGNSEKLFF. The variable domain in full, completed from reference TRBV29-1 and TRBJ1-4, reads SAVISQKPSRDICQRGTSLTIQCQVDSQVTMMFWYRQQPGQSLTLIATANQGSEATYESGFVIDKFPISRPNLTFSTLTVSNMSPEDSSIYLCSVGNSEKLFFGSGTQLSVL.

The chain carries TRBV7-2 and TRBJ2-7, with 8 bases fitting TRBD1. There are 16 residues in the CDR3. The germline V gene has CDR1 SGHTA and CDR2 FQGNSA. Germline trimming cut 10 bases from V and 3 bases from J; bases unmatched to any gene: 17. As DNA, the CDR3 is TGTGCCACTACACGGTCGGGCAGGGGGCGGATCTACGAGCAGTACTTC. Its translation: CATTRSGRGRIYEQYF.

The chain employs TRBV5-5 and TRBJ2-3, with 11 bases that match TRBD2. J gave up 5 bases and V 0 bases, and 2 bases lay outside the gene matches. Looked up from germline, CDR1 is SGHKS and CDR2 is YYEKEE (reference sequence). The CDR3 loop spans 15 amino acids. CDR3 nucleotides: TGTGCCAGCAGCTTGGCTAGCGGGGGGATAGATACGCAGTATTTT. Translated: CASSLASGGIDTQYF.

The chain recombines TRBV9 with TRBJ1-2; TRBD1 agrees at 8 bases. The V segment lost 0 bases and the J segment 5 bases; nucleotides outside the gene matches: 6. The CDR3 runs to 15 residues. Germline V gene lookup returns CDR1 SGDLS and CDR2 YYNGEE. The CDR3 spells CASSVGGTGHYGYTF. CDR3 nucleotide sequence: TGTGCCAGCAGCGTAGGAGGGACAGGTCATTATGGCTACACCTTC.

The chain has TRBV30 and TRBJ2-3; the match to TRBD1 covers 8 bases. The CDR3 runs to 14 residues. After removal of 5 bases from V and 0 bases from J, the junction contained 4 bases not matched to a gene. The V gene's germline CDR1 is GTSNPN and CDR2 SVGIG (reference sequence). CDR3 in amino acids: CAWGQGKSTDTQYF. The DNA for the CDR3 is TGTGCCTGGGGACAGGGTAAAAGCACAGATACGCAGTATTTT.

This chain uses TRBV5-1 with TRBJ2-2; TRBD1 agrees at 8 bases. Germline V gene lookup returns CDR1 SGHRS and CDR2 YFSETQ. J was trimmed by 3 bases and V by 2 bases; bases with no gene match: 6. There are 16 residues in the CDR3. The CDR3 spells CASSFFAGGYTGELFF. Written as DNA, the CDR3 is TGCGCCAGCAGCTTTTTCGCAGGGGGCTACACCGGGGAGCTGTTTTTT.

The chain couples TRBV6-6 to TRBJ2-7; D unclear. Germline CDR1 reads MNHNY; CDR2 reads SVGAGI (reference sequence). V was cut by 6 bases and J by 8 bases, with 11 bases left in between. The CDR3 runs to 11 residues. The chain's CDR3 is CASSPSGKQYF. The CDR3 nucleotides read TGTGCCAGCAGCCCCTCTGGCAAGCAGTACTTC.

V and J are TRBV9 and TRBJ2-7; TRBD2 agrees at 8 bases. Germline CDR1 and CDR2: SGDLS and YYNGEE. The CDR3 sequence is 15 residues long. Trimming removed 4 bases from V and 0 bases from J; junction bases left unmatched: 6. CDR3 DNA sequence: TGTGCCAGCAGCCCCGGGGGGGTAGGCTCCTACGAGCAGTACTTC. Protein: CASSPGGVGSYEQYF.

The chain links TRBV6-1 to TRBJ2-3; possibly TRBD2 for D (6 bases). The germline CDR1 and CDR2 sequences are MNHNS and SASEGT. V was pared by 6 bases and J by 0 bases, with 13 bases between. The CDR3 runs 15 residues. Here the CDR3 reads CASRGWGESTDTQYF. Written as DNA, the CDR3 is TGTGCCAGCAGGGGGTGGGGGGAAAGCACAGATACGCAGTATTTT.

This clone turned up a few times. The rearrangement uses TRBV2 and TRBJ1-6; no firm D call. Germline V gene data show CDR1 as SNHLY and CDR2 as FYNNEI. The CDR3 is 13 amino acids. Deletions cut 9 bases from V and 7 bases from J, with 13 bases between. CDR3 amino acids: CARQKVGNSPLHF. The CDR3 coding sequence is TGTGCCAGACAGAAGGTGGGCAATTCACCCCTCCACTTT. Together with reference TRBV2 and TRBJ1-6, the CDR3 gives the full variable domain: EPEVTQTPSHQVTQMGQEVILRCVPISNHLYFYWYRQILGQKVEFLVSFYNNEISEKSEIFDDQFSVERPDGSNFTLKIRSTKLEDSAMYFCARQKVGNSPLHFGNGTRLTVT.

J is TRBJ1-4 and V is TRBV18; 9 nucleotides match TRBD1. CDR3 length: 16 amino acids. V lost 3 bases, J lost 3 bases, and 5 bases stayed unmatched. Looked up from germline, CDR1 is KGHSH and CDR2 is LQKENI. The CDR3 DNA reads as TGTGCCAGCTCACCGGAGGGACAGGGTGCTAATGAAAAACTGTTTTTT. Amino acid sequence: CASSPEGQGANEKLFF.

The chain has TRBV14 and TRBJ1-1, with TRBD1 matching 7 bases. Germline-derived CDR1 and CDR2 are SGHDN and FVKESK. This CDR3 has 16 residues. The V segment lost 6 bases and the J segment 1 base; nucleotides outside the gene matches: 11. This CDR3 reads CASSPDRDHGNTEAFF. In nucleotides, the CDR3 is TGTGCCAGCAGTCCCGACAGGGATCATGGGAACACTGAAGCTTTCTTT.

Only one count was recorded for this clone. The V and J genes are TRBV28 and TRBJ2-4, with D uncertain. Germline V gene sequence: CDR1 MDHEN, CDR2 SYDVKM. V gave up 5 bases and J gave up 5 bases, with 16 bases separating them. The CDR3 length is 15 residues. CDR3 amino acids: CASSPSVVNQNIQYF. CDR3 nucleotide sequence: TGTGCCAGCAGTCCCTCGGTCGTAAATCAAAACATTCAGTACTTC.

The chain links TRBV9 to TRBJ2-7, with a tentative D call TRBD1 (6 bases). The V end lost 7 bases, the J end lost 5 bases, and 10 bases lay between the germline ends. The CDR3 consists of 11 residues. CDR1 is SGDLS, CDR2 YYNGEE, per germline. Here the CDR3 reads CASPKGDEQYF. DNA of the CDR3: TGTGCCAGCCCCAAGGGGGACGAGCAGTACTTC.

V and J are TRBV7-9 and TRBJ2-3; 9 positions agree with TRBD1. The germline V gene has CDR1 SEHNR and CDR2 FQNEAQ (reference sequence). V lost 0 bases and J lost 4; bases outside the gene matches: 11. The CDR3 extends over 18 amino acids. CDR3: CASSLAVGDRVVADTQYF. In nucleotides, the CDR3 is TGTGCCAGCAGCTTAGCCGTAGGGGACAGGGTGGTTGCAGATACGCAGTATTTT.